The sequence of this T cell receptor (beta chain) was determined in a study of T cell changes during pregnancy in multiple sclerosis. This clone was recorded only once. Germline V lookup: CDR1 MNHEY, CDR2 SMNVEV (reference sequence). V dropped 5 bases and J dropped 1; count of bases not matched to a gene: 10. The CDR3 runs 18 residues. Generated by immunoSEQ multiplex PCR, the TCRdb table keeps only in-frame clones and is missing some. The data contain tens of thousands of clones, roughly 90% of them singletons. The V call is TRBV27, the J call TRBJ2-5; 13 bases match TRBD2. Sequencing was performed on peripheral blood, taken in the third trimester of pregnancy. The receptor's source is a female donor in good health, enrolled as a control in a pregnancy study. CDR3 sequence: CASSPPGLAGPAQETQYF. The CDR3 DNA sequence: TGTGCCAGCAGTCCGCCGGGACTAGCGGGGCCGGCCCAAGAGACCCAGTACTTC.